This T cell receptor beta chain originates from a study of shared clonotypes between healthy human individuals. Points from the study as a whole: Four donors showed sharing of about 5.5% of naive CD4 clonotypes.

Germline V gene data show CDR1 as SGHRS and CDR2 as YFSETQ. The CDR3 length is 16 residues. Deletions cut 4 bases from V and 0 bases from J, with 16 bases between. This clone came up a few times. Its antigen is as yet unknown. Generated by immunoSEQ multiplex PCR, the TCRdb table keeps only in-frame clones and is missing some. The sample yields hundreds of thousands of clones, around 73% seen once. This TCR derives from a woman in her 30s in good health. The J gene is TRBJ1-1, the V gene TRBV5-1; weak D call: TRBD1 (6 bases). The sequenced material came from memory CD4+ T cells sorted from blood. Sample subset: CD45RA-negative fraction. The CDR3 bases are TGCGCCAGCAGCACCGGACAGTCTACCGTGAACACTGAAGCTTTCTTT. Residues: CASSTGQSTVNTEAFF.